Listed here are 30 T cell receptor beta chains from one sample, sequenced in a study of T cell responses to AZD1222 COVID-19 vaccine. The table came from immunoSEQ multiplex PCR; TCRdb's copy has only in-frame clones and leaves some out. This sample yields 150,000 to 160,000 clones, of which roughly nine tenths are seen a single time; over 15% belongs to the top ten. Sequenced material: peripheral blood, taken on day 0 of AZD1222 vaccination. Source of these receptors: an adult in good health.

This chain links TRBV30 with TRBJ2-3; TRBD1 aligns across 9 bases. The germline gives CDR1 GTSNPN, CDR2 SVGIG (reference sequence). The CDR3 contains 15 residues. Trimming cost V 3 bases and J 2 bases; bases outside gene matches: 6. The CDR3 protein is CAWRDRTGVTDTQYF. The CDR3 bases are TGTGCCTGGAGGGACCGGACAGGGGTCACAGATACGCAGTATTTT.

This clone occurred a few times. The J gene is TRBJ1-4, the V gene TRBV6-5; D ambiguous. V shed 5 bases and J shed 5 bases, with 9 bases lying between them. The CDR3 runs to 13 residues. Germline assignment: CDR1 MNHEY and CDR2 SVGAGI. DNA for the CDR3: TGTGCCAGCAGTAGGGCGATAAATGAAAAACTGTTTTTT. It codes for CASSRAINEKLFF.

V usage is TRBV4-1 and J usage is TRBJ2-7; 10 bases agree with TRBD2. The CDR3 totals 15 residues. Trimming cost V 6 bases and J 7 bases; bases outside gene matches: 12. From germline, CDR1 is MGHRA and CDR2 YSYEKL. This CDR3 is CASSPRAGGPEEQYF. Here the CDR3 DNA reads TGCGCCAGCAGTCCCAGAGCGGGAGGGCCAGAGGAGCAGTACTTC.

J is TRBJ1-1 and V is TRBV7-9, with a weak D call TRBD1 (6 bases). The CDR3 has 15 residues. CDR1 is SEHNR and CDR2 is FQNEAQ in the germline V gene (reference sequence). V was pared by 6 bases and J by 2 bases, with 16 bases between. CDR3 region: CASSGRGHSNTEAFF. The CDR3 DNA sequence: TGTGCCAGCAGTGGCAGGGGCCATTCTAACACTGAAGCTTTCTTT.

The CDR3 sequence is CASSSWTGTHGYTF. As DNA, the CDR3 is TGTGCCAGCAGCTCCTGGACAGGGACTCATGGCTACACCTTC. This chain connects TRBV5-8 to TRBJ1-2, with TRBD1 matching 8 bases. Germline V gene sequence: CDR1 SGHTS, CDR2 YDEGEE. The CDR3 contains 14 residues. After removal of 3 bases from V and 6 bases from J, the junction contained 7 bases not matched to a gene.

The chain employs TRBV7-2 and TRBJ1-6, with D possibly TRBD1 on 5 matching bases. The germline V gene has CDR1 SGHTA and CDR2 FQGNSA. V lost 5 bases and J 3 bases, leaving 14 bases between the germline ends. The CDR3 is 16 residues long. CDR3 DNA sequence: TGTGCCAGCAGCCCACCGACAGCCTTCTATAATTCACCCCTCCACTTT. Its protein product is CASSPPTAFYNSPLHF. Full variable domain (rest looked up from reference TRBV7-2 and TRBJ1-6): GAGVSQSPSNKVTEKGKDVELRCDPISGHTALYWYRQSLGQGLEFLIYFQGNSAPDKSGLPSDRFSAERTGGSVSTLTIQRTQQEDSAVYLCASSPPTAFYNSPLHFGNGTRLTVT.

The V gene is TRBV5-4, the J gene TRBJ1-4, with D tentatively TRBD1 (6 bases). The CDR3 contains 15 residues. Germline values: CDR1 SGHNT, CDR2 YYREEE (reference sequence). Trimming left V 7 bases short and J 8 bases short, with 21 bases between. The CDR3 nucleotides are TGTGCCAGCGGTGACTGGGGGCCGGGAGAAGAAAAACTGTTTTTT. Its protein is CASGDWGPGEEKLFF.

The chain combines TRBV6-5 with TRBJ1-6; D is ambiguous. The CDR3 length is 12 residues. Germline V CDR1 and CDR2: MNHEY, SVGAGI. V shed 2 bases and J shed 9 bases, with 5 bases lying between them. The CDR3 DNA reads TGTGCCAGCAGTTACGGGCTTTCACCCCTCCACTTT. Its translation: CASSYGLSPLHF.

This chain joins TRBV5-8 and TRBJ2-6; the D gene is possibly TRBD2 (6 bases). The V end was cut by 3 bases, the J end by 1 base, with 14 bases between. The germline gives CDR1 SGHTS, CDR2 YDEGEE. The CDR3 is 17 amino acids. The CDR3 protein is CASSSRGGVSGANVLTF. Here the CDR3 DNA reads TGTGCCAGCAGCTCTCGCGGAGGGGTGTCTGGGGCCAACGTCCTGACTTTC.

J is TRBJ1-1 and V is TRBV5-1; D is uncertain. Trimming removed 0 bases at V and 7 bases at J, with 10 bases between. Germline CDR1 SGHRS, CDR2 YFSETQ. The CDR3 is 13 amino acids. The CDR3: CASSLVFGGEAFF. CDR3 in DNA: TGCGCCAGCAGCTTGGTTTTCGGAGGTGAAGCTTTCTTT.

On this clone itself: The junction does not match germline at one end; this may be a read error. The chain employs TRBV7-7 and TRBJ2-3; 7 nucleotides agree with TRBD1. Per germline, CDR1 SSHAT and CDR2 FNYEAQ (reference sequence). The CDR3 extends over 15 amino acids. CDR3 DNA sequence: TGTGCTAGCAGCTTAGCCGACAGGGGCACAGATACGCAGTATTTT. It translates to CASSLADRGTDTQYF.

This chain links TRBV6-5 with TRBJ1-4; no firm D call. Germline V CDR1 and CDR2: MNHEY, SVGAGI. Trimming removed 6 bases at V and 4 bases at J, with 6 bases between. The CDR3 is made up of 12 amino acids. Here the CDR3 DNA reads TGTGCCAGCAGGGACCATAATGAAAAACTGTTTTTT. Residues: CASRDHNEKLFF.

This chain connects TRBV5-4 to TRBJ2-5; maybe TRBD1 (6 bases). This CDR3 has 14 residues. Germline V gives CDR1 SGHNT, CDR2 YYREEE (reference sequence). The V end was cut by 3 bases, the J end by 4 bases, with 13 bases between. CDR3 coding DNA: TGTGCCAGCAGCTCAAGCTACAGGGTAGAGACCCAGTACTTC. Amino acid sequence: CASSSSYRVETQYF.

The genes are TRBV6-2 or TRBV6-3 and TRBJ2-7, with 8 bases fitting TRBD1. V was clipped by 6 bases and J by 5 bases; unmatched bases: 15. CDR1 MNHEY and CDR2 SVGEGT come from the germline V gene. This CDR3 comprises 16 residues. The CDR3 sequence: CASSTARGQGGDEQYF. In DNA, the CDR3 is TGTGCCAGCAGCACCGCCCGTGGACAGGGAGGCGACGAGCAGTACTTC.

This sequence joins TRBV5-1 and TRBJ1-1; 8 positions agree with TRBD1. The V gene's germline CDR1 is SGHRS and CDR2 YFSETQ. CDR3 size: 15 residues. V lost 1 base to trimming and J lost 1 base; unmatched junction nucleotides: 3. CDR3 in amino acids: CASSLKDRANTEAFF. DNA for the CDR3: TGCGCCAGCAGCTTGAAGGACAGGGCGAACACTGAAGCTTTCTTT. The variable domain in full, completed from reference TRBV5-1 and TRBJ1-1, reads KAGVTQTPRYLIKTRGQQVTLSCSPISGHRSVSWYQQTPGQGLQFLFEYFSETQRNKGNFPGRFSGRQFSNSRSEMNVSTLELGDSALYLCASSLKDRANTEAFFGQGTRLTVV.

This chain uses TRBV2 with TRBJ1-1, with a tentative D call TRBD1 (6 bases). Germline CDR1 and CDR2: SNHLY and FYNNEI. The CDR3 spans 17 residues. V was pared by 4 bases and J by 2 bases, with 20 bases between. The CDR3 bases are TGTGCCAGCAGTGGTTCGGTCCTCGGACAGCGAAACACTGAAGCTTTCTTT. Translated, it gives CASSGSVLGQRNTEAFF.

The rearrangement uses TRBV30 and TRBJ2-1, with D hard to call. The CDR3 has 13 residues. V lost 0 bases to trimming and J lost 4 bases, with 7 bases between them. Germline-derived CDR1 and CDR2 are GTSNPN and SVGIG (reference sequence). The CDR3 DNA follows: TGTGCCTGGAGTGTATGGTCGTACAATGAGCAGTTCTTC. It codes for CAWSVWSYNEQFF.

V gene TRBV7-3 combines with J gene TRBJ1-2, with a tentative D call TRBD1 (5 bases). Germline-derived CDR1 and CDR2 are SGHTA and FQGTGA. This CDR3 is built from 16 residues. Trimming removed 5 bases from V and 7 bases from J, with 23 bases in between. This CDR3 reads CASSPYSGAILGGYTF. CDR3 bases: TGTGCCAGCAGCCCTTACTCCGGGGCAATATTAGGTGGCTACACCTTC.

The chain is built from TRBV19 and TRBJ1-1, with 9 bases aligning to TRBD1. The length of the CDR3 is 16 residues. CDR1 is LNHDA, CDR2 SQIVND, per germline (reference sequence). Unmatched junction bases numbered 10, after V lost 4 bases and J lost 4 bases. CDR3 nucleotides: TGTGCCAGTAGTAAACGGGGACAGGGATTGAGCACTGAAGCTTTCTTT. The encoded protein is CASSKRGQGLSTEAFF.

The chain has TRBV27 and TRBJ2-2; a possible D gene is TRBD2 (6 bases). Germline CDR1 MNHEY, CDR2 SMNVEV (reference sequence). This CDR3 spans 14 amino acids. Deletions cut 0 bases from V and 8 bases from J, with 10 bases between. CDR3 protein: CASSLSAGRGELFF. In nucleotides, the CDR3 is TGTGCCAGCAGTTTATCGGCAGGGAGGGGGGAGCTGTTTTTT.

The rearrangement joins TRBV28 to TRBJ1-2, with TRBD1 as a possible D gene (6 bases). Per germline, CDR1 MDHEN and CDR2 SYDVKM. The length of the CDR3 is 15 residues. Trimming stripped 7 bases from V and 3 bases from J, with 18 bases between. The DNA for the CDR3 is TGTGCCAGCATCCCCTTTGGGGGACACTACTATGGCTACACCTTC. Protein sequence: CASIPFGGHYYGYTF.

The V call is TRBV11-3, the J call TRBJ2-7; the match to TRBD2 covers 7 bases. Germline V gene data show CDR1 as SGHNT and CDR2 as YENEEA. V gave up 5 bases and J gave up 1 base; unmatched junction bases: 8. The CDR3 runs to 15 residues. The DNA of the CDR3 is TGTGCCAGCAGCCACCTGCCAGCGGGGTCCTACGAGCAGTACTTC. The encoded protein is CASSHLPAGSYEQYF.

The chain uses TRBV19 and TRBJ1-4, with D tentatively TRBD1 (5 bases). Germline V gene data show CDR1 as LNHDA and CDR2 as SQIVND (reference sequence). Trimming pared 6 bases from V and 3 bases from J, leaving 14 bases between. This CDR3 region has 15 residues. CDR3 sequence: CASSAFGGPNEKLFF. The CDR3 nucleotides read TGTGCCAGTAGCGCCTTTGGGGGACCTAATGAAAAACTGTTTTTT.

The rearrangement joins TRBV19 to TRBJ1-1; D not resolved. Germline lookup yields CDR1 LNHDA and CDR2 SQIVND (reference sequence). This CDR3 is built from 14 residues. V was cut by 0 bases and J by 1 base, with 6 bases left in between. CDR3 region: CASSIDSKNTEAFF. CDR3 DNA sequence: TGTGCCAGTAGTATAGACAGTAAGAACACTGAAGCTTTCTTT. The variable domain in full, completed from reference TRBV19 and TRBJ1-1, reads DGGITQSPKYLFRKEGQNVTLSCEQNLNHDAMYWYRQDPGQGLRLIYYSQIVNDFQKGDIAEGYSVSREKKESFPLTVTSAQKNPTAFYLCASSIDSKNTEAFFGQGTRLTVV.

The V call is TRBV28, the J call TRBJ1-6; TRBD1 aligns across 7 bases. This CDR3 comprises 13 residues. V was clipped by 2 bases and J by 14 bases; unmatched bases: 6. Germline V gives CDR1 MDHEN, CDR2 SYDVKM. Here the CDR3 reads CASSLVQGQALHF. CDR3 coding DNA: TGTGCCAGCAGTTTAGTACAGGGGCAAGCCCTCCACTTT.

The J gene is TRBJ1-5, the V gene TRBV6-4; 7 bases are shared with TRBD1. Per the germline V gene, CDR1 is MRHNA and CDR2 is SNTAGT. This CDR3 is 18 amino acids long. Unmatched junction bases numbered 8, after V lost 0 bases and J lost 0 bases. The CDR3 region has the DNA TGTGCCAGCAGTGACTCGAGTTGGGACAGAAATAGCAATCAGCCCCAGCATTTT. Its protein is CASSDSSWDRNSNQPQHF.

The chain links TRBV24-1 to TRBJ1-4; D possibly corresponds to TRBD1 (5 bases). The CDR3 has 14 residues. V was trimmed by 4 bases and J by 7 bases, leaving 12 bases between them. Germline loops: CDR1 KGHDR, CDR2 SFDVKD. The CDR3 protein is CATSEGHKTEKLFF. CDR3 nucleotides: TGTGCCACCAGTGAAGGACATAAAACTGAAAAACTGTTTTTT.

The chain uses TRBV2 and TRBJ2-5; TRBD2 agrees at 12 bases. The J segment lost 1 base and the V segment lost 5 bases, leaving 8 bases of the junction unmatched. Germline CDR1 reads SNHLY; CDR2 reads FYNNEI. The CDR3 totals 17 residues. The CDR3 DNA is TGTGCCAGCAGTCCGACTAGCGGGAGTTCCTTCCAAGAGACCCAGTACTTC. Translating it yields CASSPTSGSSFQETQYF. The entire variable domain, with the rest obtained from reference TRBV2 and TRBJ2-5, is as follows: EPEVTQTPSHQVTQMGQEVILRCVPISNHLYFYWYRQILGQKVEFLVSFYNNEISEKSEIFDDQFSVERPDGSNFTLKIRSTKLEDSAMYFCASSPTSGSSFQETQYFGPGTRLLVL.

This sequence joins TRBV14 and TRBJ2-7; D perhaps matches TRBD1 (6 bases). Germline V gives CDR1 SGHDN, CDR2 FVKESK. The CDR3 runs 13 residues. The ends were cut back, 1 base at V and 7 bases at J, with 11 bases in the middle. CDR3 amino acids: CASSQGYRAEQYF. CDR3 nucleotides: TGTGCCAGCAGCCAAGGGTACAGGGCAGAGCAGTACTTC.

This chain uses TRBV7-2 with TRBJ1-1; D gene unclear. V was pared by 1 base and J by 6 bases, with 12 bases between. Germline V CDR1 and CDR2: SGHTA, FQGNSA. The CDR3 extends over 14 amino acids. Here the CDR3 reads CASSLVLQRAEAFF. The DNA for the CDR3 is TGTGCCAGCAGCTTAGTCCTCCAGAGGGCTGAAGCTTTCTTT. Drawing the rest from reference TRBV7-2 and TRBJ1-1, the complete variable domain is GAGVSQSPSNKVTEKGKDVELRCDPISGHTALYWYRQSLGQGLEFLIYFQGNSAPDKSGLPSDRFSAERTGGSVSTLTIQRTQQEDSAVYLCASSLVLQRAEAFFGQGTRLTVV.